This T cell receptor beta chain is from a study of cytomegalovirus exposure and HLA in healthy donors. About this clone itself: Its specificity is unknown.

Study results and caveats: With further analysis later on, most CMV-associated TCR beta chains appeared HLA-restricted.

PCR involved 60 Vbeta and 13 Jbeta primers. The assay was immunoSEQ multiplex PCR, and TCRdb's table has in-frame clones only and misses some. The sample lists about 200,000 clones, around 79% occurring once. Germline V CDR1 and CDR2: SGHRS, YFSETQ. The CDR3 has 13 amino acids. Trimming removed 0 bases from V and 7 bases from J, with 10 bases in between. The origin of this receptor is a male donor in good health and CMV-seronegative. The sample consisted of PBMCs. V is TRBV5-1 and J is TRBJ1-1, with D perhaps TRBD1 (5 bases). The CDR3 region is CASSLEGVGEAFF. The CDR3 DNA sequence: TGCGCCAGCAGCTTGGAAGGGGTTGGTGAAGCTTTCTTT.